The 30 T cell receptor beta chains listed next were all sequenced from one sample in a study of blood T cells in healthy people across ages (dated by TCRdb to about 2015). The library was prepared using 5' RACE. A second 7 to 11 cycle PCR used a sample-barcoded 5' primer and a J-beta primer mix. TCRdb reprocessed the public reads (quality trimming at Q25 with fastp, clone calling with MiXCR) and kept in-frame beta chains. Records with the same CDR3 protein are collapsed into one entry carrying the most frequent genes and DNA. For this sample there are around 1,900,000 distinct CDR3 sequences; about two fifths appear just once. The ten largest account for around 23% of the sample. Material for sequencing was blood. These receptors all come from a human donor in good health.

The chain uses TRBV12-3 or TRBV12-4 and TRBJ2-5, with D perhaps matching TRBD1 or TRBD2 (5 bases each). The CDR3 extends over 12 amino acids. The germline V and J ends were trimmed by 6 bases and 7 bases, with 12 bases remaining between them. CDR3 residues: CASRTGAGTQYF. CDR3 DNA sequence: TGTGCCAGCAGAACCGGGGCCGGGACCCAGTACTTC.

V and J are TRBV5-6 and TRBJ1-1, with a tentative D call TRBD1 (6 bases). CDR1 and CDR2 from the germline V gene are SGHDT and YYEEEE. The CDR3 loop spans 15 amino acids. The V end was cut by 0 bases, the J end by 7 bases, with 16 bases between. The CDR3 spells CASSLATGRGLEAFF. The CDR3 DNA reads TGTGCCAGCAGCTTGGCGACAGGTAGAGGTCTTGAAGCTTTCTTT.

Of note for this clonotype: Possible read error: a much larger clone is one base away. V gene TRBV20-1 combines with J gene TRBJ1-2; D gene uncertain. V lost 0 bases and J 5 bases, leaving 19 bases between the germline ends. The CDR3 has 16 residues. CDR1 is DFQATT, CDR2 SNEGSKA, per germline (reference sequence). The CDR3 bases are TGCAGTGCTAGAGACCGCGTGAATAAGGCCGCGTATGGCTACACCTTC. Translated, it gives CSARDRVNKAAYGYTF.

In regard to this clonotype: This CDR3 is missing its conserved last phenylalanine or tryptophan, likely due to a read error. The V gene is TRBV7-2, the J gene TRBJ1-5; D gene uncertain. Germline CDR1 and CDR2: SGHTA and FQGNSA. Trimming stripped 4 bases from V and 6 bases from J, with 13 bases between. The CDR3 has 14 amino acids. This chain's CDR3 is CASSSNSQTQPQHL. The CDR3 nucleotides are TGTGCCAGCAGCTCTAACAGTCAGACTCAGCCCCAGCATTTG.

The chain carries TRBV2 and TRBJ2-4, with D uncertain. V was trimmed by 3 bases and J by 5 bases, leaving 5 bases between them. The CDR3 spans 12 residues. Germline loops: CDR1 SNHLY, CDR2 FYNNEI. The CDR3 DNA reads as TGTGCCAGCAGTGAGGGCCAAAACATTCAGTACTTC. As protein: CASSEGQNIQYF.

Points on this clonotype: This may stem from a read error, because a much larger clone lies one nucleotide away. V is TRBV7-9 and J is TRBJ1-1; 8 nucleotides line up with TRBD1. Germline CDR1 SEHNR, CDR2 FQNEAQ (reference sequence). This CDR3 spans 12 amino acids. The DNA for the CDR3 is TGTGCCGGCAGTACAGGGGGCACTGAAGCTTTCTTT. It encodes CAGSTGGTEAFF.

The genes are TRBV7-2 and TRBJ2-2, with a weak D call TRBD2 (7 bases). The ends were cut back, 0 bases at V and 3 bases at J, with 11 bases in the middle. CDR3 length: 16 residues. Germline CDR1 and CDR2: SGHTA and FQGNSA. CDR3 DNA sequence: TGTGCCAGCAGCTTAGCGGGGGGGCAGTACACCGGGGAGCTGTTTTTT. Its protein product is CASSLAGGQYTGELFF.

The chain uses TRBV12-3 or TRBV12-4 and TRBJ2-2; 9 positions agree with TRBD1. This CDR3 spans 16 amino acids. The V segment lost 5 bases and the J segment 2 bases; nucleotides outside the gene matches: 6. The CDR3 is CASSRPTGGNTGELFF. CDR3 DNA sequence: TGTGCCAGCAGTAGACCGACAGGGGGAAACACCGGGGAGCTGTTTTTT.

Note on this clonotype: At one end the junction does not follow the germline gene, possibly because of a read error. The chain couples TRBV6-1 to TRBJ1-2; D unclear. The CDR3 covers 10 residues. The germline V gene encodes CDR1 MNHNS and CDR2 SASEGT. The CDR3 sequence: CVSSVDGYTF. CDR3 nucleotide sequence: TGTGTCAGCAGTGTAGATGGCTACACCTTC.

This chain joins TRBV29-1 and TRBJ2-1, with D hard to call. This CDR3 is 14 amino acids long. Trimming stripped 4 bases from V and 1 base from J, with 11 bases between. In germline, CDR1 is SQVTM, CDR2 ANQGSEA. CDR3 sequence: CSVVVSGSYNEQFF. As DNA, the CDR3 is TGCAGCGTTGTGGTTAGTGGGTCCTACAATGAGCAGTTCTTC.

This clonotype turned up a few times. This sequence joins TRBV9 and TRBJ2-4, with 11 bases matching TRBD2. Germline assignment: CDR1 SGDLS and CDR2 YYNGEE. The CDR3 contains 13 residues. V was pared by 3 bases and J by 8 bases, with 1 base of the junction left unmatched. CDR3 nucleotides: TGTGCCAGCAGCGCGACTAGCGGGGACATTCAGTACTTC. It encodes CASSATSGDIQYF.

CDR3 protein: CSARDFLTGYTDTQYF. CDR3 DNA: TGCAGTGCTAGAGATTTCCTTACGGGTTATACGGATACGCAGTATTTT. The gene calls are TRBV20-1 and TRBJ2-3; D is ambiguous. Trimming cost V 0 bases and J 6 bases, with 19 bases left between them. Germline V CDR1 and CDR2: DFQATT, SNEGSKA (reference sequence). The CDR3 is 16 amino acids.

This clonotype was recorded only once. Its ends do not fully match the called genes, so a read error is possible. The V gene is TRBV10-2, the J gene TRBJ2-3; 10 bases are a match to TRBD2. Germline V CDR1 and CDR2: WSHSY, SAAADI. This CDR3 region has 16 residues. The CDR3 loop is CTSSEPTSGAPDTQYF. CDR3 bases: TGCACCAGCAGTGAGCCCACTAGCGGGGCCCCAGATACGCAGTATTTT.

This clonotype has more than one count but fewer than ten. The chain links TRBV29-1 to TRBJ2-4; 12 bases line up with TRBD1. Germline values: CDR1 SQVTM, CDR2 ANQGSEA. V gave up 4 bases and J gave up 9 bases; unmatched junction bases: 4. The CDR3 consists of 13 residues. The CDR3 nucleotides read TGCAGCGTTGTGGGACAGGGGGCTAGCATTCAGTACTTC. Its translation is CSVVGQGASIQYF. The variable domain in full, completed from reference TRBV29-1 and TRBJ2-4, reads SAVISQKPSRDICQRGTSLTIQCQVDSQVTMMFWYRQQPGQSLTLIATANQGSEATYESGFVIDKFPISRPNLTFSTLTVSNMSPEDSSIYLCSVVGQGASIQYFGAGTRLSVL.

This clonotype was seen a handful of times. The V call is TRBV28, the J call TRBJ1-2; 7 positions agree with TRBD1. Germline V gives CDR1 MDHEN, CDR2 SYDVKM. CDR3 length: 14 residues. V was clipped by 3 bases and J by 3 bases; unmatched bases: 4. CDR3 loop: CASSLGQTDYGYTF. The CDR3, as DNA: TGTGCCAGCAGTTTGGGACAGACCGACTATGGCTACACCTTC.

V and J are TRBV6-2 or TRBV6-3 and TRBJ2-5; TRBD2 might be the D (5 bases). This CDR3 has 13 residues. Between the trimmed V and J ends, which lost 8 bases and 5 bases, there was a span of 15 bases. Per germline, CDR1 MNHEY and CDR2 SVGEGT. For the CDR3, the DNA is TGTGCCAGCGTTACTAGAATGGGCGAGACCCAGTACTTC. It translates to CASVTRMGETQYF.

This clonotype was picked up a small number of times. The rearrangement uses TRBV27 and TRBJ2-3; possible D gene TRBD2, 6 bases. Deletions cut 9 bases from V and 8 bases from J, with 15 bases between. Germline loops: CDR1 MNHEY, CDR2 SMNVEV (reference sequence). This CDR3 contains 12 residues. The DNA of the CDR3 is TGTGCCAGTCATACCGGGCGGGGTACGCAGTATTTT. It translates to CASHTGRGTQYF.

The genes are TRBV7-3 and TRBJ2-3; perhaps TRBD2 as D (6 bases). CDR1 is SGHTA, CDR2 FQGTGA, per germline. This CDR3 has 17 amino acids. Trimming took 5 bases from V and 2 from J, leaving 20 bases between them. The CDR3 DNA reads TGTGCCAGCAGCATCCGAGGGGTAGCGGACTACACAGATACGCAGTATTTT. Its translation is CASSIRGVADYTDTQYF.

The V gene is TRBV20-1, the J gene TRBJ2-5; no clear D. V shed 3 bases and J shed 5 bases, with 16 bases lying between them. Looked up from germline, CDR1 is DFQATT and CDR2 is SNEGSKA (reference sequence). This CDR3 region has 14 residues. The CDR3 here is CSASLSPGEETQYF. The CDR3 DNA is TGCAGTGCTAGTTTGAGCCCCGGCGAGGAGACCCAGTACTTC.

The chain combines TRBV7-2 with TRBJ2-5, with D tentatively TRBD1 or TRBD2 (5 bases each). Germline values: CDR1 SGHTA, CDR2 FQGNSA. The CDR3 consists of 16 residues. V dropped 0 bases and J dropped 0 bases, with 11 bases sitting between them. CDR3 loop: CASSLAPADNQETQYF. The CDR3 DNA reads TGTGCCAGCAGCTTAGCTCCAGCGGACAACCAAGAGACCCAGTACTTC.

The CDR3: CATQYERDTEAFF. CDR3 DNA sequence: TGTGCCACCCAATACGAGCGGGACACTGAAGCTTTCTTT. This sequence joins TRBV12-3 or TRBV12-4 and TRBJ1-1, with D uncertain. V was trimmed by 10 bases and J by 3 bases, leaving 15 bases between them. This CDR3 comprises 13 residues.

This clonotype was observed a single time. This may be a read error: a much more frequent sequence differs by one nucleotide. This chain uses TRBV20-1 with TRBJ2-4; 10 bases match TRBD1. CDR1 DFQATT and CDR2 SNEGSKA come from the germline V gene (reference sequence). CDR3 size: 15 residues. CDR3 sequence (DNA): TGCAGTGCTATTTCGGCGGGGACAGGGGTGAACACTCAGTACTTC. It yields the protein CSAISAGTGVNTQYF.

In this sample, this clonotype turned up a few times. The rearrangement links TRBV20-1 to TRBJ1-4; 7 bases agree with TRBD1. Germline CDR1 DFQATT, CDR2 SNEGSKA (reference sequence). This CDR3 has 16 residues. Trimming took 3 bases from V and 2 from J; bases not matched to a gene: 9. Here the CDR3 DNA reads TGCAGTGCTAGGGGTGGCAGGGGGTGGACTAATGAAAAACTGTTTTTT. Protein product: CSARGGRGWTNEKLFF.

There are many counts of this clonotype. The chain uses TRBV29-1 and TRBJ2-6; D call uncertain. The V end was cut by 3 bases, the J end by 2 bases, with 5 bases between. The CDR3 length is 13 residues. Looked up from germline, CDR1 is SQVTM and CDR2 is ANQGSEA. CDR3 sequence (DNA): TGCAGCGTTGATAGGGCTGGGGCCAACGTCCTGACTTTC. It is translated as CSVDRAGANVLTF.

Here the CDR3 reads CASSEFGASGGGDTQYF. The DNA for the CDR3 is TGTGCCAGCAGTGAATTCGGGGCTAGCGGGGGGGGAGATACGCAGTATTTT. This chain links TRBV2 with TRBJ2-3, with 12 bases identical to TRBD2. CDR3 length equals 17 residues. V shed 2 bases, J shed 5 bases, and the junction held 8 bases outside the gene matches. Looked up from germline, CDR1 is SNHLY and CDR2 is FYNNEI.

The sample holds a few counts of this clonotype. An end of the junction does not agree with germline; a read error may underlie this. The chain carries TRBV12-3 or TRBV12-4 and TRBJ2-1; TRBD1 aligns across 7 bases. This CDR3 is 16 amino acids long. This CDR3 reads CAGSPRDSWKGNEQFF. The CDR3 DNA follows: TGTGCCGGCAGTCCCCGGGACAGTTGGAAAGGGAATGAGCAGTTCTTC.

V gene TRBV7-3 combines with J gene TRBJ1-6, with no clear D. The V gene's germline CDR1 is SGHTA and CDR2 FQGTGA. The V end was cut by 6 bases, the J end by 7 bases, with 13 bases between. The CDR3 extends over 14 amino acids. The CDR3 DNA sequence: TGTGCCAGCAGTGAAGGACGGGTCAATTCACCCCTCCACTTT. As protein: CASSEGRVNSPLHF.

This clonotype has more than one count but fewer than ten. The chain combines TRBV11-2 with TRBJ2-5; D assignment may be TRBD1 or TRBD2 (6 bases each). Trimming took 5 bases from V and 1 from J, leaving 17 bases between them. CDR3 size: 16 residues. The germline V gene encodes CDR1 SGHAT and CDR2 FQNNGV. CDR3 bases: TGTGCCAGCAGCGCCCTTAGGGGGGCCGCCCAAGAGACCCAGTACTTC. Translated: CASSALRGAAQETQYF. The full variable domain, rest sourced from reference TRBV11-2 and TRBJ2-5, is EAGVAQSPRYKIIEKRQSVAFWCNPISGHATLYWYQQILGQGPKLLIQFQNNGVVDDSQLPKDRFSAERLKGVDSTLKIQPAKLEDSAVYLCASSALRGAAQETQYFGPGTRLLVL.

The chain's CDR3 is CASSPTGTDAYEQYF. CDR3 DNA sequence: TGCGCCAGCAGCCCAACCGGGACAGACGCCTACGAGCAGTACTTC. The J gene is TRBJ2-4, the V gene TRBV4-3; 7 positions agree with TRBD1. The DNA end is more similar to TRBJ2-7, so the J call may be wrong. Germline V gene data show CDR1 as LGHNA and CDR2 as YSLEER. This CDR3 comprises 15 residues.

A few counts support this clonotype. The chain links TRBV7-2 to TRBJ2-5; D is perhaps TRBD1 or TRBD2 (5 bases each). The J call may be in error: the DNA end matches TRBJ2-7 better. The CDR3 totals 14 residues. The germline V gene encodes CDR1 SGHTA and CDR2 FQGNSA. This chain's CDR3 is CASSLDPGRYEQYF. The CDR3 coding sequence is TGTGCCAGCAGCTTAGATCCGGGGCGCTACGAGCAGTACTTC.